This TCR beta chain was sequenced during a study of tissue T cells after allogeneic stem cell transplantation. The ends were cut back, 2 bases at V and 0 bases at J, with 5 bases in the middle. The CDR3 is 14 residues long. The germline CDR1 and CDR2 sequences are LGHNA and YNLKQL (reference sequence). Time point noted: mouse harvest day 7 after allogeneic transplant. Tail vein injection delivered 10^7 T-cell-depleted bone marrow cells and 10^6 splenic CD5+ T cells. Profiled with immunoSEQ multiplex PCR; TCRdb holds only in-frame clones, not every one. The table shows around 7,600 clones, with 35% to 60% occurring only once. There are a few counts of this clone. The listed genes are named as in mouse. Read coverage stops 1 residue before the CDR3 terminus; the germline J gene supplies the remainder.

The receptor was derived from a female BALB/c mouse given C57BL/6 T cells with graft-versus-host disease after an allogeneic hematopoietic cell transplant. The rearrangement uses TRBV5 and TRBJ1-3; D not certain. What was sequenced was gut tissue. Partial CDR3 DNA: TGTGCCAGCAGCCAACAGATTTCTGGAAATACGCTCTAT. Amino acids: CASSQQISGNTLY. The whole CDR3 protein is CASSQQISGNTLYF.